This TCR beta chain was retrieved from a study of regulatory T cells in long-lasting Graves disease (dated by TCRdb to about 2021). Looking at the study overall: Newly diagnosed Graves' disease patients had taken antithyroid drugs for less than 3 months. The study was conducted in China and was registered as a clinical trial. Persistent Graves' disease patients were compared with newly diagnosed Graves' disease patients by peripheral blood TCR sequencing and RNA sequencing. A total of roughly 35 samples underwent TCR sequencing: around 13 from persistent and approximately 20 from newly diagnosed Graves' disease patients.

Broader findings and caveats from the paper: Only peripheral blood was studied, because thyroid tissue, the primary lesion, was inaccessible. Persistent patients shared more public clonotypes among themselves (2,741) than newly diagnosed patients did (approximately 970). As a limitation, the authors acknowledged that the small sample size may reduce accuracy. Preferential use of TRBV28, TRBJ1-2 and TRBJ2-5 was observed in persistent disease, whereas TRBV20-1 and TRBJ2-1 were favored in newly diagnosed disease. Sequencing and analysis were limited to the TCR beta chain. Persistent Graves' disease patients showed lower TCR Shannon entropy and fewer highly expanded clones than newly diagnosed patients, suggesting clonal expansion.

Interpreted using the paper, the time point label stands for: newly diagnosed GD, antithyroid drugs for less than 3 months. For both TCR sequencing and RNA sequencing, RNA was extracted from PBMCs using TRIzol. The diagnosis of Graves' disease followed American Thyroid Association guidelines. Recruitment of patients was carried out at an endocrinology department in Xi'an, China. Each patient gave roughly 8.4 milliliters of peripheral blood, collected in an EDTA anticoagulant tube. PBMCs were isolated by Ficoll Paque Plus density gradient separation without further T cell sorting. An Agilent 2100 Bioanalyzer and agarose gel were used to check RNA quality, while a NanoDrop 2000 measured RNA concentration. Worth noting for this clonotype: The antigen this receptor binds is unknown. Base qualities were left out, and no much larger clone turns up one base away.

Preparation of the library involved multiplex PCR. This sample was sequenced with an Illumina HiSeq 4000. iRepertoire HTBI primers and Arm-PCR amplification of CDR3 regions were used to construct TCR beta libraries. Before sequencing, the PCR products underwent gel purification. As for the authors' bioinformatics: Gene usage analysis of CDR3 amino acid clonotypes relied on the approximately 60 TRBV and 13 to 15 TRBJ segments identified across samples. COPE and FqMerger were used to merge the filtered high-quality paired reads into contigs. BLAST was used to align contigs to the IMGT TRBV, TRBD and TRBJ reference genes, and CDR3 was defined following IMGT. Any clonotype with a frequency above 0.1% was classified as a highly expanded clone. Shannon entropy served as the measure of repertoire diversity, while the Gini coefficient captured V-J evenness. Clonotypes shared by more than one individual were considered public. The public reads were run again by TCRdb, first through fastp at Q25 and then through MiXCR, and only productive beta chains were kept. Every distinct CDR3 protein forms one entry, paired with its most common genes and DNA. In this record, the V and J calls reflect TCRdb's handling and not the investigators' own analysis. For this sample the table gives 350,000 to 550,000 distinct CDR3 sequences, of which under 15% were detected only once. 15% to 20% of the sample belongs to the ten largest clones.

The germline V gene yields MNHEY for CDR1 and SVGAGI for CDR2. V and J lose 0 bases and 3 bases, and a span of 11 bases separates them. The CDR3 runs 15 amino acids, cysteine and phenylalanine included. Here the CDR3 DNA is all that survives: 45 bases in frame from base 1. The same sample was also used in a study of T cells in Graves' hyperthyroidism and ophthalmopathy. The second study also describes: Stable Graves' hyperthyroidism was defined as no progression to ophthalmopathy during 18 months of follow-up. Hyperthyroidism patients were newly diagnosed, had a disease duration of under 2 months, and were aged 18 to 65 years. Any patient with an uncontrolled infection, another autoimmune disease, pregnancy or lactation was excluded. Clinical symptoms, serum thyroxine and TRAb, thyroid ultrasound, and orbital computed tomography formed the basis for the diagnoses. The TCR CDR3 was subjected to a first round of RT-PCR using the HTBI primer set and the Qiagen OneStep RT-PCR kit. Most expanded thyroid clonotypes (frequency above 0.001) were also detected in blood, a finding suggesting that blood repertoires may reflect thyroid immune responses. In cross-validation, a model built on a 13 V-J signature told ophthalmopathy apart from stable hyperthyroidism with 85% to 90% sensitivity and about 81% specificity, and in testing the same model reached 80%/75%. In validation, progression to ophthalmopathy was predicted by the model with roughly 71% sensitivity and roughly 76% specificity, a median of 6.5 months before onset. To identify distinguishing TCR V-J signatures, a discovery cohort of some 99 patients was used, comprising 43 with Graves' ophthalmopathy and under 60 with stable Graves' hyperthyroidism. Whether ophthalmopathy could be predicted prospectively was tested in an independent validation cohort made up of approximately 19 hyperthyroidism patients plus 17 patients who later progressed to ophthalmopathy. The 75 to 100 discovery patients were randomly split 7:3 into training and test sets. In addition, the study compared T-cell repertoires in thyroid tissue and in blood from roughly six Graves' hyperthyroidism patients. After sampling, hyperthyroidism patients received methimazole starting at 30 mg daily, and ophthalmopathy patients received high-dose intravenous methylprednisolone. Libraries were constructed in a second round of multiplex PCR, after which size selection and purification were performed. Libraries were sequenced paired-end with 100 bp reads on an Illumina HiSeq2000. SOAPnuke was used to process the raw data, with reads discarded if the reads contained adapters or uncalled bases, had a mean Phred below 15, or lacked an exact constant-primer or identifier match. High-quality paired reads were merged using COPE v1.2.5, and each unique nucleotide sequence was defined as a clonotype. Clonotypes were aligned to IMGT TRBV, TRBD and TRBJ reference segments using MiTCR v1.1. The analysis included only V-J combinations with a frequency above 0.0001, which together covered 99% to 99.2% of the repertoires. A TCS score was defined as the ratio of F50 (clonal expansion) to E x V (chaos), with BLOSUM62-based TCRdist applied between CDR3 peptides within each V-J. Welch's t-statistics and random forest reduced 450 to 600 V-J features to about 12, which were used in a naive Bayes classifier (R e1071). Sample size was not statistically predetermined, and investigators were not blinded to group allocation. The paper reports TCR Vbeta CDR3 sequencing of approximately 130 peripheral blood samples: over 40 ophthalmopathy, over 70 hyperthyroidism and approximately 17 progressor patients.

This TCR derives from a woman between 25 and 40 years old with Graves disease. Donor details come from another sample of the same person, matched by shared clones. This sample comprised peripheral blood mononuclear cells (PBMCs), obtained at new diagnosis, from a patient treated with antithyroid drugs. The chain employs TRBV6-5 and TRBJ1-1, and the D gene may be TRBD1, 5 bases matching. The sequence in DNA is TGTGCCAGCAGTTACTCGGCCAGGGCAGACACTGAAGCTTTCTTT. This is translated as CASSYSARADTEAFF.